The 31 T cell receptor beta chains given below trace back to one sample, sequenced in a study of cytomegalovirus exposure and HLA in healthy donors. PCR used 60 Vbeta primers and 13 Jbeta primers. Generated by immunoSEQ multiplex PCR, the TCRdb table keeps only in-frame clones and is missing some. The sample includes about 170,000 clones, roughly 80% seen only once; the top ten take around 2.1%. Sample: PBMCs. The receptors here all came from a female donor in good health and CMV-seronegative.

The rearrangement links TRBV7-9 to TRBJ1-3; D is uncertain. Germline V gives CDR1 SEHNR, CDR2 FQNEAQ (reference sequence). V was shortened by 5 bases and J by 3 bases, with 11 bases between the two germline ends. The CDR3 consists of 14 residues. For the CDR3, the DNA is TGTGCCAGCAGCCAAAGCGGGGATGGAAACACCATATATTTT. Amino acid sequence: CASSQSGDGNTIYF.

This clone was seen once. The chain is built from TRBV28 and TRBJ2-5; tentatively, D is TRBD2 (6 bases). CDR1 and CDR2 from the germline V gene are MDHEN and SYDVKM. V was shortened by 7 bases and J by 5 bases, with 14 bases between the two germline ends. The CDR3 totals 13 residues. CDR3 region: CASNGGSRETQYF. The CDR3 DNA is TGTGCCAGCAATGGGGGGAGTAGGGAGACCCAGTACTTC.

V gene TRBV29-1 combines with J gene TRBJ2-3, with 8 bases fitting TRBD1. This CDR3 has 15 amino acids. Germline V gene sequence: CDR1 SQVTM, CDR2 ANQGSEA. J was trimmed by 1 base and V by 4 bases; bases with no gene match: 7. The CDR3 protein is CSVGWTGRRTDTQYF. DNA for the CDR3: TGCAGCGTTGGGTGGACAGGGCGACGCACAGATACGCAGTATTTT.

This rearrangement joins TRBV5-1 to TRBJ1-1, with 8 nucleotides matching TRBD1. The CDR3 contains 15 residues. The V segment lost 4 bases and the J segment 3 bases; nucleotides outside the gene matches: 8. In germline, CDR1 is SGHRS, CDR2 YFSETQ. The CDR3 DNA is TGCGCCAGCAGCCTCGGCAGGGGGCTCGACACTGAAGCTTTCTTT. It yields the protein CASSLGRGLDTEAFF.

The chain is built from TRBV2 and TRBJ2-3; 9 bases line up with TRBD2. CDR3 length equals 16 residues. Germline V gene data show CDR1 as SNHLY and CDR2 as FYNNEI. Trimming removed 1 base from V and 1 base from J; junction bases left unmatched: 3. This CDR3 is CASSEGVAGGTDTQYF. The CDR3 DNA reads as TGTGCCAGCAGTGAAGGGGTAGCGGGGGGCACAGATACGCAGTATTTT. Variable domain in full (rest from reference TRBV2 and TRBJ2-3): EPEVTQTPSHQVTQMGQEVILRCVPISNHLYFYWYRQILGQKVEFLVSFYNNEISEKSEIFDDQFSVERPDGSNFTLKIRSTKLEDSAMYFCASSEGVAGGTDTQYFGPGTRLTVL.

This clone was counted only a few times. The chain joins TRBV5-1 to TRBJ2-7; D is perhaps TRBD2 (6 bases). Germline V CDR1 and CDR2: SGHRS, YFSETQ. Trimming took off 6 bases at V and 1 base at J, with 17 bases between the two ends. There are 15 residues in the CDR3. CDR3 amino acids: CASTMTPEGSYEQYF. CDR3 nucleotide sequence: TGCGCCAGCACCATGACCCCGGAGGGGTCCTACGAGCAGTACTTC.

CDR3: CASSSAGGEQYF. CDR3 DNA sequence: TGTGCCAGCAGCTCGGCGGGAGGTGAGCAGTACTTC. The gene calls are TRBV7-2 and TRBJ2-7; 8 nucleotides line up with TRBD2. The V and J ends lost 4 bases and 7 bases, in that order; junction bases with no gene match: 3. The CDR3 loop spans 12 amino acids. CDR1 and CDR2 (germline): SGHTA, FQGNSA.

The chain carries TRBV10-3 and TRBJ1-4; 8 nucleotides align to TRBD1. The V gene's germline CDR1 is ENHRY and CDR2 SYGVKD. The V segment lost 3 bases and the J segment 8 bases; nucleotides outside the gene matches: 8. The CDR3 has 15 amino acids. The CDR3 nucleotides are TGTGCCATCAGTGACCCGACAGGGGTTGGAGAAAAACTGTTTTTT. Translation: CAISDPTGVGEKLFF.

V gene TRBV30 combines with J gene TRBJ1-6; 7 nucleotides line up with TRBD1. Germline CDR1 reads GTSNPN; CDR2 reads SVGIG (reference sequence). This CDR3 has 14 residues. With 2 bases clipped from V and 8 bases from J, the junction kept 6 bases outside the gene matches. As DNA, the CDR3 is TGTGCCTGGAGTACCGGGACAGAAGATTCACCCCTCCACTTT. It is translated as CAWSTGTEDSPLHF.

About this clone itself: The sample contains more than one DNA sequence encoding this CDR3. The CDR3 loop is CASSLRGRGRNPEKLFF. As DNA, the CDR3 is TGTGCCAGCAGCTTAAGGGGGCGAGGAAGAAACCCTGAAAAACTGTTTTTT. This sequence joins TRBV7-9 and TRBJ1-4, with 7 bases that match TRBD1. This CDR3 region has 17 residues. Germline V gives CDR1 SEHNR, CDR2 FQNEAQ (reference sequence). Germline trimming cut 2 bases from V and 7 bases from J; bases unmatched to any gene: 13.

The V gene is TRBV13, the J gene TRBJ1-1; D call uncertain. Germline V gene sequence: CDR1 PRHDT, CDR2 FYEKMQ (reference sequence). With 5 bases removed from V and 2 bases from J, the gap between germline ends came to 6 bases. CDR3 length: 12 amino acids. The CDR3: CASSPLNTEAFF. Written as DNA, the CDR3 is TGTGCCAGCAGCCCGCTAAACACTGAAGCTTTCTTT.

The sample holds a few counts of this clone. CDR3 sequence: CASSGPRDRHLSQETQYF. CDR3 nucleotide sequence: TGTGCCAGCAGTGGGCCCCGGGACAGGCACCTTTCCCAAGAGACCCAGTACTTC. V and J are TRBV25-1 and TRBJ2-5, with 8 bases aligning to TRBD1. This CDR3 has 18 amino acids. Germline V gives CDR1 MGHDK, CDR2 SYGVNS. V gave up 4 bases and J gave up 1 base; unmatched junction bases: 14.

The rearrangement joins TRBV7-9 to TRBJ2-1; D not resolved. The CDR3 length is 11 residues. V was trimmed by 2 bases and J by 9 bases, leaving 5 bases between them. Germline-derived CDR1 and CDR2 are SEHNR and FQNEAQ (reference sequence). CDR3 sequence reads: CASSLMSEQFF. The DNA of the CDR3 is TGTGCCAGCAGCTTAATGAGTGAGCAGTTCTTC. The full variable domain, rest sourced from reference TRBV7-9 and TRBJ2-1, is DTGVSQNPRHKITKRGQNVTFRCDPISEHNRLYWYRQTLGQGPEFLTYFQNEAQLEKSRLLSDRFSAERPKGSFSTLEIQRTEQGDSAMYLCASSLMSEQFFGPGTRLTVL.

This chain uses TRBV7-9 with TRBJ2-2, with 9 positions matching TRBD2. CDR3 length: 16 residues. Trimming at V came to 0 bases and at J to 1 base, leaving 0 bases not matched to a gene. CDR1 and CDR2 from the germline V gene are SEHNR and FQNEAQ (reference sequence). The chain's CDR3 is CASSLATSGNTGELFF. In DNA form, the CDR3 reads TGTGCCAGCAGCTTAGCGACTAGCGGGAACACCGGGGAGCTGTTTTTT.

The V call is TRBV5-3, the J call TRBJ1-4; 8 bases map to TRBD1. TRBV5-3 qualifies as an ORF whose function is uncertain. V lost 4 bases to trimming and J lost 8 bases; unmatched junction nucleotides: 10. This CDR3 has 15 residues. The DNA of the CDR3 is TGTGCCAGAAGCGTGGTCGGACAGGGCTGGGAAAAACTGTTTTTT. Residues: CARSVVGQGWEKLFF.

V gene TRBV2 combines with J gene TRBJ1-2; tentatively, D is TRBD1 (6 bases). With 7 bases removed from V and 11 bases from J, the gap between germline ends came to 14 bases. CDR3 size: 11 residues. Germline V lookup: CDR1 SNHLY, CDR2 FYNNEI. CDR3 protein: CASIQQGGYTF. The CDR3, as DNA: TGTGCCAGCATACAACAAGGGGGTTACACCTTC. The whole variable domain, filled in from reference TRBV2 and TRBJ1-2, reads EPEVTQTPSHQVTQMGQEVILRCVPISNHLYFYWYRQILGQKVEFLVSFYNNEISEKSEIFDDQFSVERPDGSNFTLKIRSTKLEDSAMYFCASIQQGGYTFGSGTRLTVV.

This sequence joins TRBV5-4 and TRBJ2-1, with D hard to call. The germline V gene encodes CDR1 SGHNT and CDR2 YYREEE (reference sequence). There are 15 residues in the CDR3. V dropped 4 bases and J dropped 5 bases, with 16 bases sitting between them. In DNA form, the CDR3 reads TGTGCCAGCAGCCCGGAACCGGGTTTGAACAATGAGCAGTTCTTC. It encodes CASSPEPGLNNEQFF.

Here the CDR3 reads CAWSVLRDQYF. DNA for the CDR3: TGTGCCTGGAGTGTATTGCGGGACCAGTACTTC. This rearrangement joins TRBV30 to TRBJ2-5; a possible D gene is TRBD2 (6 bases). V lost 0 bases to trimming and J lost 10 bases, with 9 bases between them. Germline CDR1 reads GTSNPN; CDR2 reads SVGIG (reference sequence). The CDR3 contains 11 residues.

Remarks on this clone: Other DNA sequences within the sample encode an identical CDR3. The chain recombines TRBV7-9 with TRBJ2-7; 14 nucleotides match TRBD2. Per the germline V gene, CDR1 is SEHNR and CDR2 is FQNEAQ (reference sequence). Losses at the gene ends were 6 bases for V and 3 bases for J; bases not matched to a gene: 1. This CDR3 has 14 residues. The CDR3 DNA reads TGTGCCAGCAGTGGGACTAGCGGGAGCTACGAGCAGTACTTC. Protein: CASSGTSGSYEQYF.

The V call is TRBV30, the J call TRBJ2-2; D remains unclear. The CDR3 contains 13 residues. Trimming removed 1 base at V and 5 bases at J, with 8 bases between. Germline lookup yields CDR1 GTSNPN and CDR2 SVGIG (reference sequence). The CDR3 loop reads CAWSATETGELFF. The CDR3 DNA reads TGTGCCTGGAGTGCTACAGAGACCGGGGAGCTGTTTTTT.

This chain links TRBV5-1 with TRBJ2-2; perhaps TRBD1 as D (5 bases). From germline, CDR1 is SGHRS and CDR2 YFSETQ. V lost 4 bases and J lost 1, with 11 bases in between. The CDR3 has 15 amino acids. CDR3 nucleotides: TGCGCCAGCAGCCTGACAGTCAAGAACACCGGGGAGCTGTTTTTT. It is translated as CASSLTVKNTGELFF.

As DNA, the CDR3 is TGCGCCAGCAGCAGGAGCGCTAATCAGCCCCAGCATTTT. Its translation: CASSRSANQPQHF. V usage is TRBV5-1 and J usage is TRBJ1-5; D call uncertain. CDR1 and CDR2 from the germline V gene are SGHRS and YFSETQ. The CDR3 length is 13 residues. The germline V and J ends were trimmed by 4 bases and 4 bases, with 9 bases remaining between them.

A few counts support this clone. The CDR3 is CASSLASGDSKQFF. In DNA form, the CDR3 reads TGCGCCAGCAGCTTGGCCTCAGGTGACAGTAAGCAGTTCTTC. V usage is TRBV5-1 and J usage is TRBJ2-1, with D possibly being TRBD1 (5 bases). Germline CDR1 is SGHRS and CDR2 is YFSETQ. V was shortened by 0 bases and J by 11 bases, with 15 bases between the two germline ends. CDR3 length: 14 amino acids.

This chain connects TRBV6-1 to TRBJ1-1; 8 bases are shared with TRBD1. The germline V gene has CDR1 MNHNS and CDR2 SASEGT. The CDR3 is made up of 13 amino acids. The V segment lost 10 bases and the J segment 0 bases; nucleotides outside the gene matches: 4. The CDR3 DNA reads TGTGCCACCGACAGGGGAATGAACACTGAAGCTTTCTTT. Amino acid sequence: CATDRGMNTEAFF.

The chain links TRBV9 to TRBJ1-2; D is ambiguous. Germline V gene sequence: CDR1 SGDLS, CDR2 YYNGEE. The CDR3 is 12 residues long. Deletions cut 3 bases from V and 5 bases from J, with 8 bases between. Here the CDR3 DNA reads TGTGCCAGCAGCGGGGAGGGATATGGCTACACCTTC. Residues: CASSGEGYGYTF.

Written as DNA, the CDR3 is TGCGCCAGCAGCTTGGGGCGGATAAACACTGAAGCTTTCTTT. Its translation: CASSLGRINTEAFF. This chain uses TRBV5-1 with TRBJ1-1; D call uncertain. CDR3 length: 14 amino acids. The germline CDR1 and CDR2 sequences are SGHRS and YFSETQ. The V end lost 0 bases, the J end lost 2 bases, and 8 bases lay between the germline ends.

This clone is judged large (0.1 to 1%). This chain links TRBV18 with TRBJ2-7; 9 positions match TRBD1. V trimming: 3 bases; J trimming: 3 bases; junction bases outside the gene matches: 6. Germline V gene lookup returns CDR1 KGHSH and CDR2 LQKENI. This CDR3 region has 15 residues. CDR3 protein: CASSPWDRVIYEQYF. The CDR3 DNA reads TGTGCCAGCTCACCTTGGGACAGGGTAATCTACGAGCAGTACTTC.

The chain recombines TRBV5-4 with TRBJ2-2; 7 bases align to TRBD1. The CDR3 covers 15 residues. Trimming at V came to 4 bases and at J to 2 bases, leaving 5 bases not matched to a gene. Germline V gene sequence: CDR1 SGHNT, CDR2 YYREEE (reference sequence). This chain's CDR3 is CASSRDRENTGELFF. The DNA for the CDR3 is TGTGCCAGCAGCCGCGACAGGGAAAACACCGGGGAGCTGTTTTTT.

The genes are TRBV5-4 and TRBJ2-7; D remains unclear. CDR3 size: 13 residues. Germline CDR1 is SGHNT and CDR2 is YYREEE (reference sequence). V was cut by 2 bases and J by 2 bases, with 8 bases left in between. The CDR3 region is CASSFRGPYEQYF. CDR3 coding DNA: TGTGCCAGCAGCTTTCGCGGTCCCTACGAGCAGTACTTC.

This rearrangement joins TRBV6-5 to TRBJ1-2; 9 bases match TRBD1. Trimming took 8 bases from V and 4 from J; bases not matched to a gene: 8. Germline lookup yields CDR1 MNHEY and CDR2 SVGAGI. The CDR3 spans 14 residues. The DNA of the CDR3 is TGTGCCAGCTGGACCCGGGACAGGGCCTATGGCTACACCTTC. This sequence encodes CASWTRDRAYGYTF.

V is TRBV7-9 and J is TRBJ1-2, with 9 bases fitting TRBD1. Losses at the gene ends were 7 bases for V and 6 bases for J; bases not matched to a gene: 9. The CDR3 extends over 14 amino acids. The germline gives CDR1 SEHNR, CDR2 FQNEAQ (reference sequence). CDR3 sequence reads: CASMTGQGQNGYTF. The CDR3 nucleotides read TGTGCCAGCATGACCGGACAGGGGCAAAATGGCTACACCTTC.